What follows are 3 T cell receptor beta chains derived from one specimen sequenced in a study of blood T cell repertoires in COVID-19. Libraries were prepared by immunoSEQ multiplex PCR; TCRdb keeps only in-frame clonotypes and omits some of them. The sample includes approximately 150,000 clones, approximately 88% of them seen just once. The sample comprised peripheral blood. Source of these receptors: a man aged 55-75 years with acute or convalescent COVID-19.

V gene TRBV14 combines with J gene TRBJ1-6; D is unclear. The CDR3 spans 14 residues. V lost 1 base to trimming and J lost 5 bases, with 6 bases between them. Per the germline V gene, CDR1 is SGHDN and CDR2 is FVKESK. The CDR3 DNA sequence: TGTGCCAGCAGCCAAGCTGTAAATAATTCACCCCTCCACTTT. This gives the protein CASSQAVNNSPLHF.

This CDR3 reads CASTSSGGLYEQYF. DNA of the CDR3: TGTGCCAGTACCTCTAGCGGGGGGCTCTACGAGCAGTACTTC. V usage is TRBV30 and J usage is TRBJ2-7; 11 nucleotides align to TRBD2. The J segment lost 3 bases and the V segment lost 8 bases, leaving 9 bases of the junction unmatched. The CDR3 spans 14 residues. The germline gives CDR1 GTSNPN, CDR2 SVGIG (reference sequence).

CDR3 sequence (DNA): TGTGCCAGCAGCCGGGACAGGGGGAACACCGGGGAGCTGTTTTTT. Translation: CASSRDRGNTGELFF. The chain combines TRBV6-5 with TRBJ2-2; 10 bases are a match to TRBD1. The trim removed 6 bases at V and 1 base at J, leaving 2 bases unmatched. CDR3 size: 15 residues. CDR1 and CDR2 from the germline V gene are MNHEY and SVGAGI.